A single sample gave rise to the 14 T cell receptor beta chains below, sequenced in a study of blood T cell repertoires in COVID-19. The method was immunoSEQ multiplex PCR; TCRdb's version includes in-frame clones alone and lacks a portion of them. Here the sample spans fewer than 350,000 clones, 86% being singletons. Input material: peripheral blood. The receptors were sampled from a woman aged 30 to 39 with COVID-19, enrolled during active disease.

The chain carries TRBV15 and TRBJ2-1; TRBD1 might be the D (6 bases). The CDR3 has 17 amino acids. Germline CDR1 reads LNHNV; CDR2 reads YYDKDF (reference sequence). With 1 base removed from V and 6 bases from J, the gap between germline ends came to 19 bases. The CDR3 DNA reads as TGTGCCACCAGCAGAGGCTTCACGAGGGGGAGCGGCAATGAGCAGTTCTTC. It specifies CATSRGFTRGSGNEQFF.

The chain has TRBV5-1 and TRBJ1-3; D call uncertain. The length of the CDR3 is 16 residues. V was cut by 5 bases and J by 0 bases, with 15 bases left in between. Germline lookup yields CDR1 SGHRS and CDR2 YFSETQ. CDR3 sequence: CASRSGNELSGNTIYF. The CDR3 DNA follows: TGCGCCAGCAGGTCAGGAAACGAACTCTCTGGAAACACCATATATTTT.

As concerns this clone: The DNA is omitted, as the CDR3 cannot be located on it reliably, and the CDR3 follows TCRdb's listing. V usage is TRBV21-1 and J usage is TRBJ2-3; TRBD2 is taken as the D call from the table, unchecked against the DNA. TRBV21-1 is classified as a pseudogene. The CDR3 spans 21 amino acids, including both terminal residues. This CDR3 is CASQVSQFFGNQDTSTDTQYF.

The chain has TRBV27 and TRBJ2-3, with 15 bases identical to TRBD2. The CDR3 covers 18 residues. Trimming cost V 8 bases and J 6 bases; bases outside gene matches: 15. CDR1 MNHEY and CDR2 SMNVEV come from the germline V gene (reference sequence). The CDR3 spells CASRHLGLAGGPEDTQYF. The CDR3, as DNA: TGTGCCAGCCGACACCTCGGACTAGCGGGGGGGCCGGAGGATACGCAGTATTTT.

The chain carries TRBV7-7 and TRBJ2-2; 8 positions match TRBD2. CDR3 length: 16 residues. The junction had 8 bases not matched to a gene; V was cut back by 4 bases and J by 4 bases. CDR1 and CDR2 (germline): SSHAT, FNYEAQ (reference sequence). Written as DNA, the CDR3 is TGTGCCAGCAGCTCTGGCGCGGGGGGCTTCACCGGGGAGCTGTTTTTT. It translates to CASSSGAGGFTGELFF.

This clone has only one observation. The chain carries TRBV7-9 and TRBJ1-4; D might be TRBD1 (5 bases). From germline, CDR1 is SEHNR and CDR2 FQNEAQ (reference sequence). The CDR3 consists of 15 residues. V was cut by 7 bases and J by 3 bases, with 15 bases left in between. In DNA form, the CDR3 reads TGTGCCAGCACCGAGGTGGAGGGGTCTAATGAAAAACTGTTTTTT. As protein: CASTEVEGSNEKLFF.

Here the CDR3 reads CATTQQGAYEQYF. The CDR3 DNA is TGTGCCACCACCCAGCAGGGGGCCTACGAGCAGTACTTC. The gene calls are TRBV10-3 and TRBJ2-7; 7 bases line up with TRBD1. Germline V CDR1 and CDR2: ENHRY, SYGVKD. The CDR3 runs to 13 residues. V shed 10 bases, J shed 2 bases, and the junction held 8 bases outside the gene matches.

This sequence joins TRBV28 and TRBJ2-2, with 9 bases matching TRBD1. The CDR3 is 15 amino acids. The J segment lost 8 bases and the V segment lost 3 bases, leaving 7 bases of the junction unmatched. Germline V gives CDR1 MDHEN, CDR2 SYDVKM. The CDR3 region is CASSFSDRGIGELFF. CDR3 DNA sequence: TGTGCCAGCAGTTTTAGCGACAGGGGGATAGGGGAGCTGTTTTTT.

The V gene is TRBV7-9, the J gene TRBJ1-4; D is unclear. Trimming took 5 bases from V and 8 from J, leaving 12 bases between them. Looked up from germline, CDR1 is SEHNR and CDR2 is FQNEAQ (reference sequence). The length of the CDR3 is 13 residues. This CDR3 reads CASSPDGGEKLFF. In DNA form, the CDR3 reads TGTGCCAGCAGCCCGGACGGAGGGGAAAAACTGTTTTTT.

This rearrangement joins TRBV27 to TRBJ2-1; TRBD2 aligns across 8 bases. Per germline, CDR1 MNHEY and CDR2 SMNVEV (reference sequence). V was clipped by 4 bases and J by 8 bases; unmatched bases: 13. The CDR3 has 16 residues. The chain's CDR3 is CASSSREVRGADEQFF. The CDR3 bases are TGTGCCAGCAGTTCCCGCGAGGTGCGGGGGGCGGATGAGCAGTTCTTC.

The rearrangement links TRBV5-6 to TRBJ2-1; TRBD2 aligns across 7 bases. From germline, CDR1 is SGHDT and CDR2 YYEEEE. Losses at the gene ends were 4 bases for V and 3 bases for J; bases not matched to a gene: 10. CDR3 length equals 16 residues. The CDR3 protein is CASSGTIEVYYNEQFF. The CDR3 DNA reads TGTGCCAGCAGCGGGACTATCGAGGTTTACTACAATGAGCAGTTCTTC. The full variable domain, its missing parts supplied by reference TRBV5-6 and TRBJ2-1, is DAGVTQSPTHLIKTRGQQVTLRCSPKSGHDTVSWYQQALGQGPQFIFQYYEEEERQRGNFPDRFSGHQFPNYSSELNVNALLLGDSALYLCASSGTIEVYYNEQFFGPGTRLTVL.

This chain links TRBV6-5 with TRBJ2-5, with 14 positions matching TRBD2. V was clipped by 8 bases and J by 5 bases; unmatched bases: 7. The CDR3 consists of 15 residues. The germline CDR1 and CDR2 sequences are MNHEY and SVGAGI. This CDR3 reads CASATSGGAGETQYF. The DNA for the CDR3 is TGTGCCAGCGCGACTAGCGGGGGGGCAGGGGAGACCCAGTACTTC.

About this clone: One end of the junction is discordant with germline, which a read error may explain. The CDR3 DNA reads TGTGCTAGCAGCTTGGGTTATAAGGGGGCGCGAGAAGCTGGGTCCGAAGAGACCCAGTACTTC. As protein: CASSLGYKGAREAGSEETQYF. The V gene is TRBV7-6, the J gene TRBJ2-5; 7 bases are shared with TRBD1. Germline loops: CDR1 SGHVS, CDR2 FNYEAQ. The CDR3 consists of 21 residues.

The chain links TRBV28 to TRBJ2-3, with 7 bases aligning to TRBD2. With 6 bases clipped from V and 8 bases from J, the junction kept 17 bases outside the gene matches. Germline CDR1 reads MDHEN; CDR2 reads SYDVKM. This CDR3 has 16 residues. The CDR3 protein is CASSQPPRGVSATQYF. The CDR3 nucleotides are TGTGCCAGCAGCCAGCCCCCCCGGGGGGTCTCTGCTACGCAGTATTTT.